This TCR beta chain was captured in a study of CD39 and CD103 CD8 tumor-infiltrating T cells (dated by TCRdb to the late 2010s). Broadly, across the study: The repertoire comparisons shown came from four patients: one with an HPV-positive HNSCC, one with an HPV-negative HNSCC, one with ovarian cancer and one with melanoma. Deep sequencing of TCRbeta CDR3 was used to compare the repertoires of CD8 TIL subsets, defined by CD103 and CD39, against those of peripheral memory CD8 T cells. On the study overall, not on this receptor specifically: Clonotypes from DN TILs largely overlapped with peripheral memory CD8 repertoires, while clonotypes from DP TILs were only rarely found in blood or uninvolved lymph node. Compared with DN and SP CD8 TILs and with blood memory CD8 T cells, DP CD8 TILs appeared more oligoclonal, with the top 30 clonotypes covering roughly 55-90%.

Of note for this clone: What this receptor recognizes is not known. No base-level quality is on record; no much larger clone is a single base apart.

V and J are truncated by 4 bases and 7 bases respectively, leaving an intervening sequence of 17 bases. CDR1 and CDR2 were assigned from the germline V gene as MDHEN and SYDVKM. From its cysteine to its phenylalanine, the CDR3 spans 15 amino acids. The read is trimmed to its CDR3 DNA, 45 bases read in frame from base 1. For each subset, genomic DNA was extracted from about 10,000 to 100,000 sorted cells using the DNeasy Blood and Tissue Kit. TCRbeta V-J or V-D-J regions were sequenced and mapped by the immunoSEQ service, with coverage above 10x per sample. As for the original processing: Analysis was limited to productive rearrangements exported from the immunoSEQ Analyzer platform, and clonality was evaluated on the 500 most abundant clones. The Morisita-Horn similarity index and the Jaccard index were used to quantify the overlap in repertoires between populations. Morisita-Horn similarity between CD8 T-cell subset TCR repertoires was measured in over 5 cancer patients. Not all clones reach the TCRdb copy of this immuneACCESS table, which keeps in-frame sequences only. Checked studies attribute under half of the gap to unresolved V genes and leave the rest unexplained. V, J and clone size are taken as reported in that table, and D and trimming were inferred from the DNA itself. A total of about 1,600 clones appear in this sample, around 69% of them only once. The ten top clones hold about two fifths of the sample.

At the time of sample collection the patients were not on therapy, although prior treatments varied from chemotherapy, radiotherapy, surgery and immunotherapy to no treatment. After thawing, cells went through T lymphocyte enrichment using a negative-selection kit, with EpCAM beads added for tumor-infiltrating lymphocytes. CD8 TIL subsets were FACS-sorted as CD3+CD4-CD8+CD45RA- cells split by CD39 and CD103 expression into DN, SP and DP. After mincing, tumor specimens underwent a 1 h digestion with hyaluronidase, collagenase and DNase, and were then filtered, enriched by Ficoll and cryopreserved. Populations were sorted on a FACSAria II to roughly 99% purity, and the cell pellets were frozen for TCR sequencing without being cultured.

The sequence came from a human donor with head and neck squamous cell carcinoma. Sequencing used CD39- CD103- CD8+ T cells sorted from the tumor. This specimen's cell subset or site label, interpreted: CD103-CD39- double-negative CD45RA- CD8 T cells. The chain employs TRBV28 and TRBJ2-4; perhaps TRBD2 is the D gene, with 7 bases matching. CDR3 loop: CASSWEEGGVNIQYF. The DNA is as follows: TGTGCCAGCAGTTGGGAGGAGGGGGGGGTGAACATTCAGTACTTC.